The entry below describes one T cell receptor beta chain. Per the study methods: The authors estimated nucleated cell counts from reference gene primer amplification. TCRdb's table, derived via immunoSEQ multiplex PCR, lists solely in-frame clones and lacks some. The DNA gave D and trimming, while V, J and clone size come from that table. The sample consists of fewer than 350,000 clones, 85% of them appearing once. The data were obtained in a study of blood T cell repertoires in COVID-19. Whole-study context: Samples representing acute and convalescent COVID-19 were sourced from the United States, Italy and Spain. T cells, B-cell-depleted T cells, or PBMCs provided the cDNA or gDNA that served as material.

The germline gives CDR1 SGHNT, CDR2 YYREEE (reference sequence). The CDR3 runs 14 residues. Trimming shortened V by 3 bases and J by 5 bases, and 11 bases separated the two germline ends. Sequencing used peripheral blood. The receptor comes from a human donor in a cohort sampled during active COVID-19. V and J are TRBV5-4 and TRBJ1-4; the D gene is possibly TRBD1 (6 bases). The CDR3 nucleotides read TGTGCCAGCAGCTCTAGACAGGACAATGAAAAACTGTTTTTT. Amino acids: CASSSRQDNEKLFF.